The rows below give T cell receptor beta chains drawn from one sample of a study of control samples from healthy donors and cancer patients. TCRdb keeps only in-frame clones here, not all; method: immunoSEQ multiplex PCR. The sample shows approximately 70,000 clones, roughly nine tenths of them seen only once. Sequenced material: PBMCs. These receptors were collected from a man aged 60 to 69 with colorectal cancer. Both conserved end residues are part of each CDR3. D genes are given only for firm matches. Clone size, where shown, is once, few, many, or a class for clones that have expanded.

clone size: -; J gene: TRBJ2-1; D gene: -; V gene: TRBV19; CDR3 DNA: TGTGCCAGTAGGGGGACCTACAATGAGCAGTTCTTC; CDR3 protein: CASRGTYNEQFF
clone size: -; J gene: TRBJ2-5; D gene: TRBD2; V gene: TRBV24-1; CDR3 DNA: TGTGCCACGGCGGGGGGAGCTCAAGAGACCCAGTACTTC; CDR3 protein: CATAGGAQETQYF
clone size: -; J gene: TRBJ2-3; D gene: -; V gene: TRBV19; CDR3 DNA: TGTGCCAGTAGTTCCCGGGGGACCCAAAGCACAGATACGCAGTATTTT; CDR3 protein: CASSSRGTQSTDTQYF
clone size: -; J gene: TRBJ2-1; D gene: -; V gene: TRBV11-3; CDR3 DNA: TGTGCCAGCAGCTTAGGACAGCCCCATGAGCAGTTCTTC; CDR3 protein: CASSLGQPHEQFF
clone size: -; J gene: TRBJ2-7; D gene: -; V gene: TRBV12-3/TRBV12-4; CDR3 DNA: TGTGCCAGCAGTTTCGGCAGCTCCTACGAGCAGTACTTC; CDR3 protein: CASSFGSSYEQYF
clone size: -; J gene: TRBJ2-7; D gene: -; V gene: TRBV7-9; CDR3 DNA: TGTGCCAGCAGCTTATCCCGGGAGCTAGGGTCCAACTCCTACGAGCAGTACTTC; CDR3 protein: CASSLSRELGSNSYEQYF
clone size: -; J gene: TRBJ2-1; D gene: -; V gene: TRBV29-1; CDR3 DNA: TGCAGCGTTGGGGGTCCTGGCGGGGGCCGATACAATGAGCAGTTCTTC; CDR3 protein: CSVGGPGGGRYNEQFF
clone size: -; J gene: TRBJ2-5; D gene: -; V gene: TRBV11-2; CDR3 DNA: TGTGCCAGCAGCATCCCGAGAGGGCAAGAGACCCAGTACTTC; CDR3 protein: CASSIPRGQETQYF
clone size: -; J gene: TRBJ2-1; D gene: -; V gene: TRBV4-1; CDR3 DNA: TGCGCCAGCAGCCAAGATTTAGGCCATTCCCCATCCAATGAGCAGTTCTTC; CDR3 protein: CASSQDLGHSPSNEQFF
clone size: -; J gene: TRBJ2-5; D gene: TRBD2; V gene: TRBV11-2; CDR3 DNA: TGTGCCAGCAGCTTAGAGGGGGACTACCTAGGGGAGACCCAGTACTTC; CDR3 protein: CASSLEGDYLGETQYF
clone size: medium-sized; J gene: TRBJ1-6; D gene: TRBD1; V gene: TRBV6-6; CDR3 DNA: TGTGCCAGCAGTTACGACAGGGCCGGTTCACCCCTCCACTTT; CDR3 protein: CASSYDRAGSPLHF
clone size: -; J gene: TRBJ2-7; D gene: -; V gene: TRBV9; CDR3 DNA: TGTGCCAGCAGCGTAGGCCACGGGTTCTCCTACGAGCAGTACTTC; CDR3 protein: CASSVGHGFSYEQYF
clone size: -; J gene: TRBJ2-2; D gene: TRBD1; V gene: TRBV11-3; CDR3 DNA: TGTGCCAGCAGCTCAGGGGGCGGGGCGGGCACCGGGGAGCTGTTTTTT; CDR3 protein: CASSSGGGAGTGELFF
clone size: -; J gene: TRBJ1-5; D gene: -; V gene: TRBV7-8; CDR3 DNA: TGTGCCAGCAGCTTAGATCCCCAGCCCCAGCATTTT; CDR3 protein: CASSLDPQPQHF
clone size: -; J gene: TRBJ1-1; D gene: -; V gene: TRBV4-1; CDR3 DNA: TGCGCCAGCAGCCAAGAACAGGGCACTGAAGCTTTCTTT; CDR3 protein: CASSQEQGTEAFF
clone size: -; J gene: TRBJ1-6; D gene: TRBD1; V gene: TRBV30; CDR3 DNA: TGTGCCTGGAGTGTAGGGGGAGGAGGGGGCGCCCCTCCCCTCCACTTT; CDR3 protein: CAWSVGGGGGAPPLHF
clone size: -; J gene: TRBJ2-3; D gene: -; V gene: TRBV2; CDR3 DNA: TGTGCCAGCAGTGTCCGAGATACGCAGTATTTT; CDR3 protein: CASSVRDTQYF
clone size: -; J gene: TRBJ2-3; D gene: TRBD2; V gene: TRBV27; CDR3 DNA: TGTGCCAGCAGTTCATCCTGGACTAGCGGGGGGTATACAGATACGCAGTATTTT; CDR3 protein: CASSSSWTSGGYTDTQYF
clone size: -; J gene: TRBJ1-1; D gene: TRBD1; V gene: TRBV5-1; CDR3 DNA: TGCGCCAGCAGCCCCGGGACAGCCCTTGTTGCTTTCTTT; CDR3 protein: CASSPGTALVAFF
clone size: few; J gene: TRBJ2-3; D gene: TRBD2; V gene: TRBV7-9; CDR3 DNA: TGTGCCAGCAGCGTCGGAGCGGGGGCGGATACGCAGTATTTT; CDR3 protein: CASSVGAGADTQYF
clone size: few; J gene: TRBJ2-2; D gene: TRBD2; V gene: TRBV7-7; CDR3 DNA: TGTGCCAGCAGCCCCCTAGCGGGGTCTAGCGGGGAGCTGTTTTTT; CDR3 protein: CASSPLAGSSGELFF
clone size: -; J gene: TRBJ2-1; D gene: -; V gene: TRBV6-5; CDR3 DNA: TGTGCCAGCAGTTACTCGGGCCTAGAAATCAATGAGCAGTTCTTC; CDR3 protein: CASSYSGLEINEQFF
clone size: -; J gene: TRBJ1-4; D gene: -; V gene: TRBV28; CDR3 DNA: TGTGCCAGCATCAAGGGGAGGGGAGGTGAAAAACTGTTTTTT; CDR3 protein: CASIKGRGGEKLFF
clone size: -; J gene: TRBJ2-3; D gene: -; V gene: TRBV9; CDR3 DNA: TGTGCCAGCAGCACTCGGGCCCGATCCCCCACCCCGGCAGATACGCAGTATTTT; CDR3 protein: CASSTRARSPTPADTQYF